The 16 T cell receptor beta chains given below trace back to one sample, sequenced in a study of Ad26.COV2.S vaccination and SARS-CoV-2 variants. Treatment denoted: 19 received Ad26.COV2.S at low or high dose, single or two shots; about 5 received placebo; per-sample allocation not given. The samples were gathered on day 63 after the first injection of vaccine or placebo. Profiling relied on immunoSEQ multiplex PCR, and the TCRdb table lists in-frame clones only, not all of them. Among approximately 350,000 clones listed, 80% to 90% were seen once. Here the sequenced sample was peripheral blood, taken in a trial of Ad26.COV2.S vaccine versus placebo. These receptors were obtained from a person aged 18 to 65 who received the Ad26.COV2.S COVID-19 vaccine or a placebo.

This clone was observed once. The genes are TRBV7-2 and TRBJ2-5, with 8 positions matching TRBD2. The trim removed 4 bases at V and 5 bases at J, leaving 3 bases unmatched. The CDR3 consists of 13 residues. Germline V gives CDR1 SGHTA, CDR2 FQGNSA. In DNA, the CDR3 is TGTGCCAGCAGCTCGGGGGGGCCGGAGACCCAGTACTTC. Amino acids: CASSSGGPETQYF.

V usage is TRBV19 and J usage is TRBJ1-5; D is uncertain. The CDR3 sequence is 16 residues long. CDR1 and CDR2 from the germline V gene are LNHDA and SQIVND (reference sequence). V was trimmed by 4 bases and J by 3 bases, leaving 16 bases between them. The CDR3 sequence is CASSTPPGSYNQPQHF. CDR3 nucleotides: TGTGCCAGTAGTACCCCCCCGGGGTCGTACAATCAGCCCCAGCATTTT.

The chain recombines TRBV5-6 with TRBJ1-1; 8 positions agree with TRBD1. The CDR3 is made up of 15 amino acids. With 0 bases clipped from V and 5 bases from J, the junction kept 6 bases outside the gene matches. Germline loops: CDR1 SGHDT, CDR2 YYEEEE. In DNA form, the CDR3 reads TGTGCCAGCAGCTTGGACAGGGGGAGAGGTACTGAAGCTTTCTTT. This gives the protein CASSLDRGRGTEAFF.

The V call is TRBV9, the J call TRBJ1-2; no clear D gene. This CDR3 comprises 16 residues. CDR1 is SGDLS and CDR2 is YYNGEE in the germline V gene. The V gene lost 4 bases and the J gene lost 0 bases, with 16 bases spanning the gap. In nucleotides, the CDR3 is TGTGCCAGCAGCCCCCATGCGAGGGAACCTAACTATGGCTACACCTTC. Residues: CASSPHAREPNYGYTF.

This clone was seen once. The gene calls are TRBV6-2 or TRBV6-3 and TRBJ2-7, with a tentative D call TRBD1 (6 bases). This CDR3 contains 19 residues. Trimming pared 2 bases from V and 6 bases from J, leaving 29 bases between. In germline, CDR1 is MNHEY, CDR2 SVGEGT. The CDR3 DNA sequence: TGTGCCAGCAGTTACATGTCAGGGGAGAGGCTAGCAAGAAAAGGCGAGCAGTACTTC. As protein: CASSYMSGERLARKGEQYF.

This clone has a single count. V is TRBV7-3 and J is TRBJ2-7; perhaps D is TRBD1 or TRBD2 (6 bases each). The CDR3 extends over 14 amino acids. V lost 5 bases and J lost 4, with 15 bases in between. Per germline, CDR1 SGHTA and CDR2 FQGTGA. The CDR3 DNA reads TGTGCCAGCAGCGTCGGAGGGGGAGAATACGAGCAGTACTTC. Translating gives CASSVGGGEYEQYF.

The chain recombines TRBV7-9 with TRBJ1-2, with 10 bases lining up with TRBD1. The junction had 10 bases not matched to a gene; V was cut back by 5 bases and J by 7 bases. The V gene's germline CDR1 is SEHNR and CDR2 FQNEAQ (reference sequence). The CDR3 length is 15 residues. The CDR3 bases are TGTGCCAGCAGCCAACTAACGACAGGGGGCGGTGGCTACACCTTC. Translated, it gives CASSQLTTGGGGYTF.

The rearrangement joins TRBV6-8 to TRBJ2-5; perhaps TRBD1 as D (6 bases). This CDR3 contains 15 residues. Trimming stripped 4 bases from V and 1 base from J, with 13 bases between. Germline V gene data show CDR1 as MNHGY and CDR2 as SAAAGT. This CDR3 reads CASSSEDSFQETQYF. In nucleotides, the CDR3 is TGTGCCAGCAGTTCGGAGGACAGTTTCCAAGAGACCCAGTACTTC.

The CDR3 sequence is CASTSYNEQFF. The CDR3 bases are TGTGCCAGCACCTCATACAATGAGCAGTTCTTC. The rearrangement uses TRBV11-3 and TRBJ2-1; no reliable D call. CDR1 is SGHNT, CDR2 YENEEA, per germline. The germline V and J ends were trimmed by 7 bases and 4 bases, with 5 bases remaining between them. The CDR3 is 11 residues long.

A single count supports this clone. The chain employs TRBV11-3 and TRBJ1-1; D not resolved. This CDR3 is 15 amino acids long. V was trimmed by 1 base and J by 1 base, leaving 10 bases between them. Germline V gene sequence: CDR1 SGHNT, CDR2 YENEEA. CDR3 region: CASSLVSEGNTEAFF. The CDR3 DNA reads TGTGCCAGCAGCTTAGTATCGGAGGGGAACACTGAAGCTTTCTTT.

CDR3 protein: CASSSRSGANVLTF. In nucleotides, the CDR3 is TGCGCCAGCAGCTCCCGGTCTGGGGCCAACGTCCTGACTTTC. The chain uses TRBV5-1 and TRBJ2-6; D not resolved. The V end lost 3 bases, the J end lost 1 base, and 5 bases lay between the germline ends. Germline values: CDR1 SGHRS, CDR2 YFSETQ. The CDR3 has 14 amino acids.

The chain is built from TRBV19 and TRBJ2-3; 9 positions match TRBD1. From germline, CDR1 is LNHDA and CDR2 SQIVND (reference sequence). V was clipped by 7 bases and J by 5 bases; unmatched bases: 10. CDR3 size: 15 residues. The DNA for the CDR3 is TGTGCCAGTACCATACAGGGGGCGAAGGTAGATACGCAGTATTTT. Translating it yields CASTIQGAKVDTQYF.

This chain links TRBV28 with TRBJ2-1; D uncertain. Germline V lookup: CDR1 MDHEN, CDR2 SYDVKM. The CDR3 contains 13 residues. V lost 2 bases and J 9 bases, leaving 11 bases between the germline ends. The CDR3 coding sequence is TGTGCCAGCAGTTTACTAGGGCTCACTGAGCAGTTCTTC. It is translated as CASSLLGLTEQFF.

The chain employs TRBV29-1 and TRBJ2-3, with 9 bases lining up with TRBD2. V gave up 4 bases and J gave up 5 bases; unmatched junction bases: 4. The CDR3 is made up of 13 amino acids. Germline V gene lookup returns CDR1 SQVTM and CDR2 ANQGSEA. CDR3: CSVGGRAQDTQYF. DNA of the CDR3: TGCAGCGTTGGCGGGAGGGCCCAAGATACGCAGTATTTT.

In DNA form, the CDR3 reads TGCGCCAGCAGCCGCCGGGGTGGAGGCAAAAGCGGTCCGAGGGATGAGCAGTTCTTC. Translated, it gives CASSRRGGGKSGPRDEQFF. The chain employs TRBV5-1 and TRBJ2-1; weak D call: TRBD2 (5 bases). The germline V and J ends were trimmed by 4 bases and 8 bases, with 31 bases remaining between them. Germline V gene sequence: CDR1 SGHRS, CDR2 YFSETQ. The CDR3 covers 19 residues.

This clone was seen only a few times. This sequence joins TRBV5-4 and TRBJ2-1; D might be TRBD2 (6 bases). Deletions cut 4 bases from V and 6 bases from J, with 20 bases between. Germline CDR1 and CDR2: SGHNT and YYREEE (reference sequence). The length of the CDR3 is 16 residues. The CDR3 sequence: CASSPPGWRAINEQFF. CDR3 bases: TGTGCCAGCAGCCCCCCCGGGTGGAGGGCCATCAATGAGCAGTTCTTC.